This T cell receptor beta chain was identified in a study of T cells after yellow fever vaccination (dated by TCRdb to the late 2010s). Concerning the study at large: Libraries from fractions with low cell numbers were prepared with the SMART-Seq v4 Ultra Low Input RNA kit. Bulk PBMC replicates and cell subsets were isolated from blood drawn at multiple timepoints before and after both primary and secondary immunization. The cohort comprised two healthy male donors, one aged 18 to 29 and one aged 30 to 39 years. Bulk TCR alpha and beta repertoires were sequenced longitudinally to track T-cell clones before and after primary and booster YFV17D yellow fever vaccination.

CDR1 is given as SGDLS and CDR2 as YYNGEE, both from the germline V gene. The CDR3 numbers 14 residues from cysteine through phenylalanine. The only DNA kept is the CDR3, 42 bases in frame from the first base. Cut back by 0 bases and 4 bases, the V and J ends lie 7 bases apart. This clonotype was seen repeatedly, ten times or more. Its antigen target is currently unknown. No base quality values were provided; no much bigger clone lies one nucleotide off. This specimen's treatment or condition label, interpreted: live attenuated yellow fever vaccine strain. PBMCs were isolated from peripheral blood using a standard Ficoll-Paque protocol. CD4 and CD8 T-cell fractions were isolated with Dynabeads CD4 and CD8 positive selection kits. RNA was extracted with TriZol from bulk PBMCs, CD4 and CD8 fractions, and dextramer-positive and dextramer-negative fractions. What the study reported, not specific to this receptor: Compared with the primary T-cell response, the secondary T-cell response was weaker but faster, peaking on day 5 rather than day 15. Most clones expanded after primary vaccination were re-detected after the booster (96% of CD4 and around 86% of CD8), suggesting broad memory maintenance. Computational filtering was needed because FACS-sorted repertoires could contain abundant contaminating clonotypes from the bulk population. The study included only a couple of donors, which limits how far the findings can be generalized. A small share of clonotypes was detected in both CD4 and CD8 compartments, with the overlap likely arising from convergent recombination.

TCR cDNA was made using 5'RACE template switching, a step that added a universal primer site and unique molecular identifiers. cDNA synthesis was primed from both the TCR alpha and TCR beta constant segments. Library amplification used two PCR steps, and the second PCR step added sample barcodes and sequencing adapters. Sequencing of libraries was done on Illumina HiSeq 2500 (2x100 bp) or NovaSeq (2x150 bp). The paper's data handling went like this. Demultiplexing of reads and collapsing into UMI consensus sequences were performed with MIGEC, and V(D)J alignment was carried out with MiXCR. Clonotypes responding to the vaccine were identified with edgeR on replicate PBMC samples, with the criteria of FDR below 0.01 and a log2 fold change above 5 up to day 15. Each bulk clonotype was labeled CD4 or CD8 based on which sequenced repertoire, CD4 or CD8, contained the clonotype at higher abundance. In TCRdb, the public reads were trimmed at Q25 with fastp and aligned with MiXCR, with productive beta chains retained. Entries that share a CDR3 protein sequence are merged under the most common genes and DNA. These V and J calls are TCRdb output, not the study's own analysis. This sample holds under 90,000 distinct CDR3 sequences; more than 6.5% were observed only once. Of the sample, about 40% is held by the ten largest clones.

The sequenced sample was CD8+ T cells sorted from PBMCs, obtained around 45 days after the first yellow fever vaccination. The V gene is TRBV9 and the J gene is TRBJ1-4; there is no confident call for the D gene. The sequence derives from a man aged 18-30 years who received the YFV17D yellow fever vaccine. The CDR3 reads as follows: CASSVGRFNEKLFF. The sequenced DNA: TGTGCCAGCAGCGTAGGCAGATTTAATGAAAAACTGTTTTTT. Reference TRBV9 and TRBJ1-4 genes cover what lies past the CDR3, so the full variable domain is DSGVTQTPKHLITATGQRVTLRCSPRSGDLSVYWYQQSLDQGLQFLIQYYNGEERAKGNILERFSAQQFPDLHSELNLSSLELGDSALYFCASSVGRFNEKLFFGSGTQLSVL.